Each of the 7 T cell receptor beta chains below was sequenced from the same sample in a study of T cell repertoires in cytomegalovirus infection. Their antigen targets remain unknown. Each CDR3 protein gets one entry after TCRdb re-called the reads with MiXCR. The sample holds 250,000 to 300,000 distinct CDR3 sequences, less than 25% seen once. The source material was cultured PBMCs, sampled from culture after CMV antigen stimulation. The receptors come from a human donor in good health (CMV status not recorded). Some clones in this sample may be carry-over from other donors' samples.

This clonotype was counted between two and nine times. This chain uses TRBV5-1 with TRBJ2-2, with 11 bases lining up with TRBD1. The J segment lost 4 bases and the V segment lost 4 bases, leaving 3 bases of the junction unmatched. This CDR3 has 15 residues. Looked up from germline, CDR1 is SGHRS and CDR2 is YFSETQ. CDR3 nucleotides: TGCGCCAGCAGCCCCGGGACAGGGGGCACCGGGGAGCTGTTTTTT. It specifies CASSPGTGGTGELFF.

This clonotype was seen a handful of times. The J gene is TRBJ2-4, the V gene TRBV6-6; 12 bases align to TRBD1. After removal of 6 bases from V and 3 bases from J, the junction contained 6 bases not matched to a gene. Germline-derived CDR1 and CDR2 are MNHNY and SVGAGI (reference sequence). The CDR3 runs to 16 residues. CDR3 loop: CASSLRDRGHKNIQYF. CDR3 DNA sequence: TGTGCCAGCAGCCTCCGGGACAGGGGGCACAAAAACATTCAGTACTTC.

This clonotype was detected a few times. The chain joins TRBV7-3 to TRBJ2-1; D is ambiguous. The V end lost 2 bases, the J end lost 9 bases, and 14 bases lay between the germline ends. This CDR3 has 14 residues. Looked up from germline, CDR1 is SGHTA and CDR2 is FQGTGA. The CDR3 sequence is CASSLSVGSGEQFF. CDR3 sequence (DNA): TGTGCCAGCAGCTTATCCGTAGGTTCCGGTGAGCAGTTCTTC.

This clonotype was observed a few times. CDR3 in DNA: TGCGCCAGCAGCGTGGGACCCACTCCAGGGCGAGAGACCCAGTACTTC. It encodes CASSVGPTPGRETQYF. The V gene is TRBV5-1, the J gene TRBJ2-5; perhaps D is TRBD1 or TRBD2 (5 bases each). Germline CDR1 SGHRS, CDR2 YFSETQ. Trimming stripped 4 bases from V and 4 bases from J, with 20 bases between. CDR3 size: 16 residues.

This chain uses TRBV5-3 with TRBJ2-6; 8 bases are shared with TRBD2. TRBV5-3 is labeled an ORF, and its function is uncertain. The V and J ends lost 0 bases and 3 bases, in that order; junction bases with no gene match: 8. The CDR3 sequence is 18 residues long. Written as DNA, the CDR3 is TGTGCCAGAAGCTTGGTTGCGGGAGGAGCGGGTGGGGCCAACGTCCTGACTTTC. This translates into CARSLVAGGAGGANVLTF.

At least ten counts were recorded for this clonotype. The genes are TRBV12-3 or TRBV12-4 and TRBJ1-1, with TRBD1 as a possible D gene (6 bases). With 10 bases removed from V and 5 bases from J, the gap between germline ends came to 23 bases. This CDR3 contains 15 residues. The CDR3 coding sequence is TGTGCCACCGAGGGGGGGAAGCAAGGCCGGACTGAAGCTTTCTTT. This translates into CATEGGKQGRTEAFF.

This clonotype was picked up a small number of times. V and J are TRBV7-2 and TRBJ2-7; 7 nucleotides agree with TRBD2. CDR3 length equals 16 residues. V dropped 3 bases and J dropped 4; count of bases not matched to a gene: 12. Germline lookup yields CDR1 SGHTA and CDR2 FQGNSA. The CDR3 DNA is TGTGCCAGCAGCTTGGTTTGGAGCCAGGGAGGGTACGAGCAGTACTTC. It translates to CASSLVWSQGGYEQYF.